This section outlines one T cell receptor (beta chain) sequence together with its context. V lost 2 bases, J lost 0 bases, and 7 bases lay in between. The germline CDR1 and CDR2 sequences are WSHSY and SAAADI. The CDR3 is made up of 14 amino acids. Clones were sequenced by immunoSEQ multiplex PCR, and TCRdb holds only the in-frame ones, with some missing. Of approximately 92,000 clones listed, around 81% are singletons. These data belong to a study of blood T cell repertoires in COVID-19. The sequence was obtained from a man in his fifties with acute or convalescent COVID-19. The chain carries TRBV10-2 and TRBJ1-1; possibly TRBD1 for D (5 bases). Specimen: peripheral blood. The CDR3 region has the DNA TGCGCCAGCAGTGAGAGGGGTATGAACACTGAAGCTTTCTTT. Translated, it gives CASSERGMNTEAFF.